The rows below give T cell receptor beta chains drawn from one sample of a study of blood T cells in healthy people across ages. TCRdb reprocessed the 5' RACE reads with MiXCR, giving one entry per CDR3 protein. This table has about 1.4 million distinct CDR3 sequences, almost 60% appearing once. The specimen sequenced was blood. The receptors shown here come from a man aged 18 to 35 in good health. The CDR3 runs from the conserved cysteine through the conserved F or W. The D gene is left open where the match is weak.

d_gene | j_gene | v_gene | len | CDR3aa
- | TRBJ2-3 | TRBV29-1 | 15 | CSVEQDQFSTDTQYF
- | TRBJ2-2 | TRBV5-1 | 12 | CASTLPRGELFF
- | - | TRBV2 | 13 | CASSETHPYEQYF
- | TRBJ2-3 | TRBV20-1 | 12 | CSAMGAADTQYF
TRBD1 | TRBJ2-5 | TRBV7-9 | 15 | CATQDRVSPQETQYF
- | TRBJ1-2 | TRBV2 | 17 | CASSEVGHSGTDNGYTF
- | TRBJ2-5 | TRBV7-9 | 14 | CASSPRLTQETQYF
- | TRBJ2-5 | TRBV28 | 13 | CASTSLAQETQYF
- | TRBJ2-1 | TRBV5-5 | 14 | CASSLAVLLNEQFF
- | TRBJ1-5 | TRBV28 | 14 | CASSSRGGYQPQHF
TRBD2 | TRBJ2-5 | TRBV7-2 | 16 | CASSLVAGGLLGTQYF
- | TRBJ2-6 | TRBV24-1 | 15 | CATSEKSSGANVLTF
- | TRBJ2-5 | TRBV7-2 | 14 | CASRAGGGTETQYF
- | - | TRBV9 | 13 | CASSVDRTETQYF
TRBD1 | TRBJ1-1 | TRBV6-1 | 15 | CAISELQGGNTEAFF
TRBD1 | TRBJ2-7 | TRBV20-1 | 14 | CSAGRDRGTYEQYF
- | TRBJ1-2 | TRBV6-1 | 13 | CASSEVVGYGYTF
- | TRBJ2-1 | TRBV10-3 | 13 | CAITLTGNNEQFF
- | TRBJ2-3 | TRBV4-2 | 15 | CASSQDWRTTDTQYF
- | TRBJ2-1 | TRBV27 | 14 | CASSLYRDYNEQFF
- | TRBJ1-4 | TRBV28 | 16 | CASSLYRGQANEKLFF